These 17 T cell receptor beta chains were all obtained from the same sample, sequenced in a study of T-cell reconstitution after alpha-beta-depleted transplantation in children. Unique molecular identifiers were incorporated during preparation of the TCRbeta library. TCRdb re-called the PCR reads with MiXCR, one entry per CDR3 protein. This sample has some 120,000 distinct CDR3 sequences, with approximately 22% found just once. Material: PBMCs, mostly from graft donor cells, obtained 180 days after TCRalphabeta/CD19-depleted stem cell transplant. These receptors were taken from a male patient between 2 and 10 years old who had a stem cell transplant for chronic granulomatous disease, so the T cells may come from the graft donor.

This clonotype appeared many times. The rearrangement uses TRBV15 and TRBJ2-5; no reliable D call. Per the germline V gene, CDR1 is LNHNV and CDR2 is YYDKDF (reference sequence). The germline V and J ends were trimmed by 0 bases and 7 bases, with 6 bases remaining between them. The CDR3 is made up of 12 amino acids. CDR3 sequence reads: CATSRDIGTQYF. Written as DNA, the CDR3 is TGTGCCACCAGCAGAGATATTGGGACCCAGTACTTC. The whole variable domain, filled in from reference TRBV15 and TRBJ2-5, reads DAMVIQNPRYQVTQFGKPVTLSCSQTLNHNVMYWYQQKSSQAPKLLFHYYDKDFNNEADTPDNFQSRRPNTSFCFLDIRSPGLGDTAMYLCATSRDIGTQYFGPGTRLLVL.

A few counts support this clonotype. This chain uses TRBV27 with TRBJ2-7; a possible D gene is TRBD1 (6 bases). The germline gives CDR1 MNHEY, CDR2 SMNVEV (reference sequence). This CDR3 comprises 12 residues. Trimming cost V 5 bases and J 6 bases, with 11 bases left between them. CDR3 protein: CASSQTRGEQYF. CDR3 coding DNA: TGTGCCAGCAGTCAAACCAGGGGCGAGCAGTACTTC.

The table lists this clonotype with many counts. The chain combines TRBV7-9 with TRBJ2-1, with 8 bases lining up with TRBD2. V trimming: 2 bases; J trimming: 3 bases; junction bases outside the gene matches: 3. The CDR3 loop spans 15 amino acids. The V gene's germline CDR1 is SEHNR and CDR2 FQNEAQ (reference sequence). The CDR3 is CASSLRTSNYNEQFF. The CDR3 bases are TGTGCCAGCAGCTTACGGACTAGCAACTACAATGAGCAGTTCTTC.

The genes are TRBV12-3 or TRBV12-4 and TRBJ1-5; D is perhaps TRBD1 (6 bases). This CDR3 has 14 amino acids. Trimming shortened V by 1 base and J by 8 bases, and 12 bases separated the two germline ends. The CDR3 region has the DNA TGTGCCAGCAGTTTAGGGACACAGGGAAAGCCCCAGCATTTT. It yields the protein CASSLGTQGKPQHF.

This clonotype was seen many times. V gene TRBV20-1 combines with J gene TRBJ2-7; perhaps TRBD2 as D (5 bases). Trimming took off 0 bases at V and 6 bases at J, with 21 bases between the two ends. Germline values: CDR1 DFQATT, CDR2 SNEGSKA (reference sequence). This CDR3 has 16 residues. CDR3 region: CSARDPLAVGKGEQYF. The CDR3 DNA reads TGCAGTGCTAGAGATCCTCTCGCGGTCGGGAAGGGCGAGCAGTACTTC.

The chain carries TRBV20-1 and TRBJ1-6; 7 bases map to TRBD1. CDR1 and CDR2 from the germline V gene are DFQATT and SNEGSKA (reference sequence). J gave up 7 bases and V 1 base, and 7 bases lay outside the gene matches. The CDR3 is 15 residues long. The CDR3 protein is CSARALTGKNSPLHF. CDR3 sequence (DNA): TGCAGTGCTAGAGCCCTGACAGGGAAGAATTCACCCCTCCACTTT.

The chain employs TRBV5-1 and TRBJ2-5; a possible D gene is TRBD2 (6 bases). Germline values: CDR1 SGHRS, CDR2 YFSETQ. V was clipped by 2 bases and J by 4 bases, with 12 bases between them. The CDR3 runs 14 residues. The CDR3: CASSFGGDLETQYF. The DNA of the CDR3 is TGCGCCAGCAGCTTCGGAGGGGATCTAGAGACCCAGTACTTC.

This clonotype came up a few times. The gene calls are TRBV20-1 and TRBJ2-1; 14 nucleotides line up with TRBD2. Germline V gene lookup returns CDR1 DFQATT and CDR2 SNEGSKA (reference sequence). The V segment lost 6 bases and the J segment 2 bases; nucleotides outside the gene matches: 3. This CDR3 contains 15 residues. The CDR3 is CSARLAGGPYNEQFF. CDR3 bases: TGCAGTGCGCGACTAGCGGGAGGGCCCTACAATGAGCAGTTCTTC.

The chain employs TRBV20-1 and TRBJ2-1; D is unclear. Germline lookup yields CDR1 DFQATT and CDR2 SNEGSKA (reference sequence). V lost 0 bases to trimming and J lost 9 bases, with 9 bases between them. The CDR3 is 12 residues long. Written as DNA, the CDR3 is TGCAGTGCTAGAGAATGGGATGGTGAGCAGTTCTTC. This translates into CSAREWDGEQFF.

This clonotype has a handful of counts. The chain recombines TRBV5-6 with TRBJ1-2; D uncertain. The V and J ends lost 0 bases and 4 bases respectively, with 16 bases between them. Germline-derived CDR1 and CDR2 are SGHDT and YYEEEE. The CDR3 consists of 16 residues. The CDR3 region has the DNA TGTGCCAGCAGCTTGGTCCGGGAAGGGATGGTCTATGGCTACACCTTC. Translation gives CASSLVREGMVYGYTF. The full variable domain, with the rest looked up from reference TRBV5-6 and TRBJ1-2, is DAGVTQSPTHLIKTRGQQVTLRCSPKSGHDTVSWYQQALGQGPQFIFQYYEEEERQRGNFPDRFSGHQFPNYSSELNVNALLLGDSALYLCASSLVREGMVYGYTFGSGTRLTVV.

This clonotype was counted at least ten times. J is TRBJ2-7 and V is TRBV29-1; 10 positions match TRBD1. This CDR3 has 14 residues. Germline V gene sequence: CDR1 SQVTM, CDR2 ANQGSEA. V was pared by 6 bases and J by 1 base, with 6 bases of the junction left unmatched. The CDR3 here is CSVETGGRSYEQYF. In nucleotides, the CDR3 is TGCAGCGTCGAGACAGGGGGCAGGTCCTACGAGCAGTACTTC.

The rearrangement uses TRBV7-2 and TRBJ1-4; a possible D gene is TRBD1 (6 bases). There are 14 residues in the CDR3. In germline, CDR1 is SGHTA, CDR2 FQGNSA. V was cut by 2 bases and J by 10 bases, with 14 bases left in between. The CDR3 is CASSLSQTGLKLFF. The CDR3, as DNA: TGTGCCAGCAGCTTATCCCAAACAGGGCTAAAACTGTTTTTT.

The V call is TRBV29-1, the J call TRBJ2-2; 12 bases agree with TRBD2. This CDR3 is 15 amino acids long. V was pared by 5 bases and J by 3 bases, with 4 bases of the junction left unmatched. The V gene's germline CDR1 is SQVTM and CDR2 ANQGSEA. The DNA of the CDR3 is TGCAGCGTTACTAGCGGGGGGTCCTACACCGGGGAGCTGTTTTTT. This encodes CSVTSGGSYTGELFF.

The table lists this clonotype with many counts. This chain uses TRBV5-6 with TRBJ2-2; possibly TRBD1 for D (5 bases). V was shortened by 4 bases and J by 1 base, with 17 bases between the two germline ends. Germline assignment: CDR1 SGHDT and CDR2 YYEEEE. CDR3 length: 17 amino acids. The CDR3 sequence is CASSPPAGRGNTGELFF. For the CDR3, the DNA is TGTGCCAGCAGCCCCCCGGCAGGGCGAGGGAACACCGGGGAGCTGTTTTTT.

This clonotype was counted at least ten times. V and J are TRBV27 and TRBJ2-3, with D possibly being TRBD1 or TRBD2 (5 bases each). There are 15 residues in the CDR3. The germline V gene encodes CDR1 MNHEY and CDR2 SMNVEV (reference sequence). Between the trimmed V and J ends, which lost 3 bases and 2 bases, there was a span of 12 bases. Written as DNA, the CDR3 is TGTGCCAGCAGTTTCCGGGACCGGCACACAGATACGCAGTATTTT. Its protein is CASSFRDRHTDTQYF.

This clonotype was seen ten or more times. The CDR3 sequence is CASSLGHRVYEQYF. DNA for the CDR3: TGCGCCAGCAGCTTGGGGCACAGGGTCTACGAGCAGTACTTC. This chain links TRBV5-1 with TRBJ2-7, with a possible D match to TRBD1 (6 bases). This CDR3 region has 14 residues. The V gene lost 0 bases and the J gene lost 3 bases, with 10 bases spanning the gap. The germline V gene has CDR1 SGHRS and CDR2 YFSETQ.

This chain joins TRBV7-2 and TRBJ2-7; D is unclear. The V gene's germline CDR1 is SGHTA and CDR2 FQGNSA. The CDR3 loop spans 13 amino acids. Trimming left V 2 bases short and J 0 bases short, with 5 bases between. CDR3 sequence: CASSLITSYEQYF. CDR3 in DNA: TGTGCCAGCAGCTTAATAACCTCCTACGAGCAGTACTTC.